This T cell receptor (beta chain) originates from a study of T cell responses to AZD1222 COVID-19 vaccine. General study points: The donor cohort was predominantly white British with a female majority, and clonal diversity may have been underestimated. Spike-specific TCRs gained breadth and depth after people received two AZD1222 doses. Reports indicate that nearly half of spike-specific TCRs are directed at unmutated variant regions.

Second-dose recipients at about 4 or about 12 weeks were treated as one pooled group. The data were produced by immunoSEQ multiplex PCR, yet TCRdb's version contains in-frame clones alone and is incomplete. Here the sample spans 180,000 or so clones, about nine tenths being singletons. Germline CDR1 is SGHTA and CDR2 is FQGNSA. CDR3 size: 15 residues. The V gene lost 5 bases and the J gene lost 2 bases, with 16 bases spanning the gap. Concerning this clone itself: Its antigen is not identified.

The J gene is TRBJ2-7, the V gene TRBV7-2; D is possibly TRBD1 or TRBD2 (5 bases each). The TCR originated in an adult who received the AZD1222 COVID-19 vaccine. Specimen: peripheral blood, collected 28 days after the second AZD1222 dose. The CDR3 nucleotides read TGTGCCAGCAGCACCTATAGGGACGGACCCTACGAGCAGTACTTC. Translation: CASSTYRDGPYEQYF.